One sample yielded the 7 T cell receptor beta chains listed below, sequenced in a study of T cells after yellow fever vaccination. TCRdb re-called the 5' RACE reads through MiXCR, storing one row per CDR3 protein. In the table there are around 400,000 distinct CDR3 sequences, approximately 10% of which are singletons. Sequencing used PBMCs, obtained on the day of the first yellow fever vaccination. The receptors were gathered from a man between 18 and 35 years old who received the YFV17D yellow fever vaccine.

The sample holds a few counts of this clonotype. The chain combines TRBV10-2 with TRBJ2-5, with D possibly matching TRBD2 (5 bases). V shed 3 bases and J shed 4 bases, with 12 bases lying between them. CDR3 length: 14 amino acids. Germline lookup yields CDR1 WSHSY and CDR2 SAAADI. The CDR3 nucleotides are TGCGCCAGCAGTGACGCCGGGATTAGAGAGACCCAGTACTTC. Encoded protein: CASSDAGIRETQYF.

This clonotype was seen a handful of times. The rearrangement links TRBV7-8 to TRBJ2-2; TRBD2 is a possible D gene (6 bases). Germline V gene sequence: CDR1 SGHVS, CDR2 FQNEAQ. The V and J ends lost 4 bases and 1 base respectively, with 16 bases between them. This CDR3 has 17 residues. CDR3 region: CASSSGRGRVNTGELFF. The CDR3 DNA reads TGTGCCAGCAGCTCGGGGCGGGGCAGGGTGAACACCGGGGAGCTGTTTTTT.

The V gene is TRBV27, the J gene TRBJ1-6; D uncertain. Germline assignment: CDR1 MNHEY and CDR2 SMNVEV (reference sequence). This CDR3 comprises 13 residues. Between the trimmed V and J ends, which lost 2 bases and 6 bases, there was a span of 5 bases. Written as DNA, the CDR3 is TGTGCCAGCAGTTTAACAATTAATTCACCCCTCCACTTT. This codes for CASSLTINSPLHF.

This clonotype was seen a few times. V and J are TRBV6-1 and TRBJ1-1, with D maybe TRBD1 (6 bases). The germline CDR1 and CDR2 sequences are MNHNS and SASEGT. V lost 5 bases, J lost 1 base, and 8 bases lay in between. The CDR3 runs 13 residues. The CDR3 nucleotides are TGTGCCAGCAGTAAGGGGGGGAACACTGAAGCTTTCTTT. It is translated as CASSKGGNTEAFF.

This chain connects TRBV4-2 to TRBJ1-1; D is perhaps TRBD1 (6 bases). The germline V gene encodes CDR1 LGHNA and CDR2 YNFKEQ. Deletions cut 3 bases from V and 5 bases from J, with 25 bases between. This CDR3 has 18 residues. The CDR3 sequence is CASSHLIQGAVGLTEAFF. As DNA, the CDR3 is TGTGCCAGCAGCCACCTGATACAGGGTGCGGTGGGACTTACTGAAGCTTTCTTT.

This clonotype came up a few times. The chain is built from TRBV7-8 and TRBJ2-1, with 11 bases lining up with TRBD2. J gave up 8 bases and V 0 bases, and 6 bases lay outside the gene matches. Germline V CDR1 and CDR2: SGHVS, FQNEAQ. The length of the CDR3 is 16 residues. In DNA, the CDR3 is TGTGCCAGCAGCTTAGCGGCTAGCGGGGGGTTCGATGAGCAGTTCTTC. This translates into CASSLAASGGFDEQFF.

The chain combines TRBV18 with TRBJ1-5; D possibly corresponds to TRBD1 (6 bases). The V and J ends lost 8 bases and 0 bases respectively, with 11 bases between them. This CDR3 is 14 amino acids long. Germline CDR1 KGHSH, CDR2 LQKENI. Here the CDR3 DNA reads TGTGCCAGCGCAGGACAGAATAGCAATCAGCCCCAGCATTTT. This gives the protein CASAGQNSNQPQHF. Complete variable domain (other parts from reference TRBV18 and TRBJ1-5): NAGVMQNPRHLVRRRGQEARLRCSPMKGHSHVYWYRQLPEEGLKFMVYLQKENIIDESGMPKERFSAEFPKEGPSILRIQQVVRGDSAAYFCASAGQNSNQPQHFGDGTRLSIL.